This TCR beta chain was observed in a study of blood T cell repertoires in COVID-19. CDR3 size: 15 residues. Germline V gene data show CDR1 as MNHNS and CDR2 as SASEGT. Deletions cut 1 base from V and 2 bases from J, with 9 bases between. The assay was immunoSEQ multiplex PCR, and TCRdb's table has in-frame clones only and misses some. The sample carries fewer than 350,000 clones, around 88% recorded once. The sequence came from a woman in her sixties or seventies with COVID-19, enrolled during active disease. Sequenced sample: peripheral blood. The V call is TRBV6-1, the J call TRBJ1-5, with D hard to call. The CDR3 region is CASSEGAVGNQPQHF. CDR3 in DNA: TGTGCCAGCAGTGAAGGGGCAGTGGGCAATCAGCCCCAGCATTTT.